This T cell receptor (beta chain) was recorded in a study of blood T cell repertoires in COVID-19 (TCRdb year 2020). Regarding the research as a whole: The collaborator samples originated in the United States, Italy and Spain and spanned the acute and convalescent phases of COVID-19. The material from the prospective study consisted of cDNA or gDNA derived from T cells, B-cell-depleted T cells, or PBMCs. The dataset comprised deeply sampled blood TCRbeta repertoires from subjects exposed to, actively infected with, or recovered from COVID-19. A de-identified subject ID, COVID-19 status, age in years and sex were almost always included in the sample metadata. The samples were drawn from two sources: the first 160 participants of the ongoing ImmuneRACE study, and 1,200 or so subjects contributed by 6 global collaborators. The repertoires were made available in a free public database intended to serve as a resource for research on the immune response to SARS-CoV-2. Where HLA class I and class II types were available, the types were taken from metadata supplied by the sample provider, not from assay-based typing.

The immunoSEQ Assay, a bias-controlled multiplex PCR, was used to amplify TCRbeta CDR3 regions from genomic DNA. The original methods were these. Nucleated cell counts per sample were estimated from amplification of reference gene primers within the assay. To quantify the absolute abundance of each unique TCRbeta CDR3 rearrangement, sequence reads were collapsed and filtered. For each sample, productive Simpson clonality was calculated by taking the square root of Simpson's diversity index across productive rearrangements. TCRdb stores this immuneACCESS table with in-frame sequences only. Part of the clones is absent; in the studies checked, under half of the shortfall reflects unresolved V genes, and no reason is known for the rest. The DNA gave D and trimming, while V, J and clone size come from that table. This sample comprises 200,000 to 250,000 clones, approximately 85% of them detected only once. The top ten clones comprise approximately 8.4% of the sample.

In Seattle, one collaborating source enrolled patients while the infection was active and tracked those patients longitudinally over the course of disease. Collaborating institutions collected whole blood in K2EDTA tubes following their own protocols. For TCRbeta analysis, collaborators shipped samples in one of three forms: frozen whole blood, isolated PBMCs, or DNA extracted from either of those sample types. Findings and caveats that apply to the study as a whole: The quantity of clinical and demographic metadata differed by source and by participant and was supplied without curation.

The germline V gene specifies SGHRS as CDR1 and YFSETQ as CDR2. The germline V end is reduced by 3 bases and the J end by 4 bases; junction bases left unmatched: 10. Inclusive of the bounding cysteine and phenylalanine, the CDR3 is 17 residues long. Only the CDR3 portion is preserved as DNA: 51 bases, with reading frame beginning at the first base. In regard to this clone: What this receptor recognizes is not known. No base quality information exists; no much larger clone differs at one position.

The sequence joins TRBV5-1 to TRBJ2-2; 9 central bases correspond to TRBD1. The clonotype comes from an elderly woman with COVID-19, enrolled during active disease. Sequencing was carried out using peripheral blood. The sequenced DNA: TGCGCCAGCAGCTCCGGGACAGGGAGTGGGTTCACCGGGGAGCTGTTTTTT. The encoded protein is CASSSGTGSGFTGELFF. Here the CDR3 is joined to the reference TRBV5-1 and TRBJ2-2 genes, and the full variable domain is: KAGVTQTPRYLIKTRGQQVTLSCSPISGHRSVSWYQQTPGQGLQFLFEYFSETQRNKGNFPGRFSGRQFSNSRSEMNVSTLELGDSALYLCASSSGTGSGFTGELFFGEGSRLTVL.